The 19 T cell receptor beta chains given below trace back to one sample, sequenced in a study of blood T cell repertoires in COVID-19. Profiled with immunoSEQ multiplex PCR; TCRdb holds only in-frame clones, not every one. The table has 400,000 to 500,000 clones, approximately 90% seen once. Sequencing was done on a sample of peripheral blood. These TCRs come from a woman between 25 and 40 years old with active or convalescent COVID-19.

This chain connects TRBV5-5 to TRBJ1-4, with D possibly being TRBD1 (5 bases). V lost 0 bases, J lost 5 bases, and 5 bases lay in between. The CDR3 sequence is 13 residues long. From germline, CDR1 is SGHKS and CDR2 YYEKEE (reference sequence). In DNA form, the CDR3 reads TGTGCCAGCAGCTTGGGACAGAATGAAAAACTGTTTTTT. Its translation is CASSLGQNEKLFF.

This clone has more than one count but fewer than ten. The rearrangement joins TRBV9 to TRBJ1-2, with 7 bases aligning to TRBD1. V gave up 3 bases and J gave up 6 bases; unmatched junction bases: 5. CDR1 and CDR2 (germline): SGDLS, YYNGEE. The CDR3 spans 13 residues. The CDR3 spells CASSGDRVHGYTF. The CDR3, as DNA: TGTGCCAGCAGCGGCGACAGGGTCCATGGCTACACCTTC.

This CDR3 reads CAIRLTGLSNQPQHF. The CDR3 DNA reads TGTGCCATCAGGTTGACAGGGTTGAGCAATCAGCCCCAGCATTTT. The chain links TRBV10-3 to TRBJ1-5, with 7 bases fitting TRBD1. Germline values: CDR1 ENHRY, CDR2 SYGVKD. This CDR3 has 15 amino acids. V lost 6 bases, J lost 1 base, and 6 bases stayed unmatched.

The chain carries TRBV15 and TRBJ1-1, with a weak D call TRBD1 (5 bases). From germline, CDR1 is LNHNV and CDR2 YYDKDF (reference sequence). Trimming shortened V by 7 bases and J by 6 bases, and 9 bases separated the two germline ends. CDR3 length: 11 amino acids. CDR3 sequence: CATIRGSEAFF. The CDR3 DNA sequence: TGTGCCACCATAAGGGGTTCTGAAGCTTTCTTT.

The J gene is TRBJ2-1, the V gene TRBV6-2 or TRBV6-3, with TRBD2 as a possible D gene (5 bases). The germline V and J ends were trimmed by 4 bases and 5 bases, with 9 bases remaining between them. The CDR3 extends over 13 amino acids. The germline gives CDR1 MNHEY, CDR2 SVGEGT. CDR3 protein: CASSLSGHNEQFF. The DNA of the CDR3 is TGTGCCAGCAGTTTGAGCGGACACAATGAGCAGTTCTTC.

This chain connects TRBV7-9 to TRBJ2-1; TRBD1 is a possible D gene (5 bases). V lost 3 bases and J lost 0, with 12 bases in between. CDR3 size: 16 residues. Per germline, CDR1 SEHNR and CDR2 FQNEAQ (reference sequence). The CDR3 loop reads CASSLETASSYNEQFF. The CDR3, as DNA: TGTGCCAGCAGCTTGGAGACAGCGAGCTCCTACAATGAGCAGTTCTTC.

The chain employs TRBV6-2 or TRBV6-3 and TRBJ2-2, with TRBD2 identical over 7 bases. Trimming took 2 bases from V and 7 from J; bases not matched to a gene: 7. This CDR3 is 15 amino acids long. The germline V gene encodes CDR1 MNHEY and CDR2 SVGEGT. The CDR3 here is CASSYPRGGVGELFF. The CDR3 DNA sequence: TGTGCCAGCAGTTACCCCCGGGGAGGGGTCGGGGAGCTGTTTTTT.

The chain couples TRBV6-5 to TRBJ2-2; maybe TRBD2 (6 bases). The CDR3 totals 14 residues. Germline assignment: CDR1 MNHEY and CDR2 SVGAGI. Trimming took 7 bases from V and 7 from J, leaving 16 bases between them. The CDR3 sequence is CASTQEGFGGELFF. The DNA for the CDR3 is TGTGCCAGCACCCAGGAGGGGTTTGGCGGGGAGCTGTTTTTT.

In its sample, this clone was seen once. The chain employs TRBV27 and TRBJ1-1, with TRBD1 matching 8 bases. Trimming removed 6 bases from V and 1 base from J; junction bases left unmatched: 1. The CDR3 contains 13 residues. The germline CDR1 and CDR2 sequences are MNHEY and SMNVEV (reference sequence). Here the CDR3 DNA reads TGTGCCAGCAGGGACAGGGAGAACACTGAAGCTTTCTTT. Translation gives CASRDRENTEAFF.

This chain uses TRBV4-1 with TRBJ1-2, with TRBD1 identical over 7 bases. The V gene end was trimmed by 4 bases and the J gene end by 5 bases; junction bases not matched to a gene: 13. Per the germline V gene, CDR1 is MGHRA and CDR2 is YSYEKL. The CDR3 contains 16 residues. CDR3 loop: CASSLTPGTDHYGYTF. The CDR3 region has the DNA TGCGCCAGCAGCCTGACCCCCGGGACAGACCATTATGGCTACACCTTC.

This clone was observed a handful of times. The chain links TRBV2 to TRBJ1-1, with TRBD1 as a possible D gene (6 bases). In germline, CDR1 is SNHLY, CDR2 FYNNEI. V lost 7 bases and J lost 5, with 14 bases in between. The CDR3 loop spans 13 amino acids. The CDR3 DNA is TGTGCCAGCAAGAAAGGGGACACAACTGAAGCTTTCTTT. This translates into CASKKGDTTEAFF.

This clone has just a few counts. The chain joins TRBV27 to TRBJ2-7; 9 bases map to TRBD2. V lost 5 bases to trimming and J lost 4 bases; unmatched junction nucleotides: 6. The germline gives CDR1 MNHEY, CDR2 SMNVEV (reference sequence). This CDR3 has 14 residues. CDR3 loop: CASSTGTSLYEQYF. The CDR3 DNA follows: TGTGCCAGCAGTACCGGGACTAGCTTATACGAGCAGTACTTC.

CDR3 in DNA: TGCGCCAGCAGCCCAGGGACTAGCTCCCCTAGCGAGCAGTACTTC. Protein: CASSPGTSSPSEQYF. The gene calls are TRBV5-1 and TRBJ2-7, with TRBD2 identical over 9 bases. V was pared by 4 bases and J by 6 bases, with 11 bases of the junction left unmatched. The germline V gene has CDR1 SGHRS and CDR2 YFSETQ. The CDR3 spans 15 residues.

This clone was counted once. This chain uses TRBV10-3 with TRBJ2-3; 11 nucleotides agree with TRBD2. The germline V gene has CDR1 ENHRY and CDR2 SYGVKD. Trimming took 4 bases from V and 0 from J; bases not matched to a gene: 6. The CDR3 length is 17 residues. Here the CDR3 reads CAISASSGGTSTDTQYF. The CDR3 DNA follows: TGTGCCATCAGTGCTTCTAGCGGGGGGACTAGCACAGATACGCAGTATTTT.

The chain uses TRBV5-4 and TRBJ1-1, with a possible D match to TRBD1 (6 bases). V lost 1 base to trimming and J lost 5 bases, with 12 bases between them. The CDR3 totals 14 residues. Germline CDR1 SGHNT, CDR2 YYREEE (reference sequence). The CDR3 DNA is TGTGCCAGCAGCTTGACAGGGATGTTGACTGAAGCTTTCTTT. It specifies CASSLTGMLTEAFF. Supplemented by reference TRBV5-4 and TRBJ1-1, the full variable domain reads ETGVTQSPTHLIKTRGQQVTLRCSSQSGHNTVSWYQQALGQGPQFIFQYYREEENGRGNFPPRFSGLQFPNYSSELNVNALELDDSALYLCASSLTGMLTEAFFGQGTRLTVV.

V gene TRBV15 combines with J gene TRBJ1-1; D gene unclear. CDR1 LNHNV and CDR2 YYDKDF come from the germline V gene (reference sequence). V was pared by 1 base and J by 2 bases, with 11 bases between. The CDR3 sequence is 15 residues long. CDR3 sequence reads: CATSRGGGINTEAFF. As DNA, the CDR3 is TGTGCCACCAGCAGAGGAGGCGGGATAAACACTGAAGCTTTCTTT.

V and J are TRBV28 and TRBJ2-3; 7 nucleotides align to TRBD1. V gave up 6 bases and J gave up 2 bases; unmatched junction bases: 5. The CDR3 extends over 14 amino acids. Germline-derived CDR1 and CDR2 are MDHEN and SYDVKM. The CDR3 reads CASSGTAFTDTQYF. Written as DNA, the CDR3 is TGTGCCAGCAGCGGGACAGCATTCACAGATACGCAGTATTTT. The whole variable domain, filled in from reference TRBV28 and TRBJ2-3, reads DVKVTQSSRYLVKRTGEKVFLECVQDMDHENMFWYRQDPGLGLRLIYFSYDVKMKEKGDIPEGYSVSREKKERFSLILESASTNQTSMYLCASSGTAFTDTQYFGPGTRLTVL.

The rearrangement joins TRBV6-6 to TRBJ1-6; TRBD1 matches 9 bases. The CDR3 loop spans 16 amino acids. The V gene's germline CDR1 is MNHNY and CDR2 SVGAGI (reference sequence). V lost 5 bases to trimming and J lost 9 bases; unmatched junction nucleotides: 11. The CDR3 region has the DNA TGTGCCAGCAGTGCACTCGGACAGGGGTTAAGTTCACCCCTCCACTTT. This encodes CASSALGQGLSSPLHF.

J is TRBJ2-3 and V is TRBV4-2; no firm D call. Germline-derived CDR1 and CDR2 are LGHNA and YNFKEQ. Trimming removed 0 bases at V and 0 bases at J, with 10 bases between. This CDR3 has 16 residues. CDR3 residues: CASSQDSYSSTDTQYF. CDR3 coding DNA: TGTGCCAGCAGCCAAGATTCGTACAGTAGCACAGATACGCAGTATTTT.